These 20 T cell receptor beta chains came from one sample sequenced in a study of T cell responses to AZD1222 COVID-19 vaccine. Sequenced by immunoSEQ multiplex PCR; TCRdb stores in-frame clones only, minus some. The profile shows about 150,000 clones, 86% of them singletons. The source material was peripheral blood, sampled on day 0 of MenACWY control vaccination. These receptors originate from an adult in good health.

This clone appeared a few times. The gene calls are TRBV30 and TRBJ2-2, with TRBD1 matching 7 bases. Germline CDR1 GTSNPN, CDR2 SVGIG (reference sequence). The CDR3 contains 13 residues. The ends lost 4 bases at V and 4 bases at J; junction bases unmatched: 3. CDR3 protein: CAWNNRGTGELFF. The CDR3, as DNA: TGTGCCTGGAATAACAGGGGCACCGGGGAGCTGTTTTTT.

V is TRBV5-1 and J is TRBJ2-7; a weak D match, TRBD2 (6 bases). This CDR3 has 15 amino acids. V dropped 2 bases and J dropped 3 bases, with 15 bases sitting between them. Germline V gene lookup returns CDR1 SGHRS and CDR2 YFSETQ. CDR3 DNA: TGCGCCAGCAGCTTCGCGGGACCGGGGTACTACGAGCAGTACTTC. Protein product: CASSFAGPGYYEQYF.

On this clone: Other DNA sequences in the sample encode the same CDR3. The CDR3 DNA is TGTGCCAGTAGTAGAACAGAAGAGACCCAGTACTTC. It codes for CASSRTEETQYF. V and J are TRBV19 and TRBJ2-5; no clear D gene. Germline CDR1 and CDR2: LNHDA and SQIVND (reference sequence). The CDR3 has 12 residues. Trimming cost V 4 bases and J 3 bases, with 6 bases left between them.

The V gene is TRBV5-4, the J gene TRBJ2-7; the match to TRBD1 covers 10 bases. The germline V gene has CDR1 SGHNT and CDR2 YYREEE (reference sequence). V lost 2 bases and J lost 8; bases outside the gene matches: 10. The CDR3 runs to 15 residues. Written as DNA, the CDR3 is TGTGCCAGCAGCTTATCCGGGACAGGGGTAGAAAAGCAGTACTTC. The encoded protein is CASSLSGTGVEKQYF.

CDR3 sequence reads: CSGPTGHEQYV. The CDR3 nucleotides are TGCAGTGGCCCGACAGGGCACGAGCAGTACGTC. V usage is TRBV20-1 and J usage is TRBJ2-7; TRBD1 agrees at 7 bases. CDR1 DFQATT and CDR2 SNEGSKA come from the germline V gene (reference sequence). Germline trimming cut 7 bases from V and 5 bases from J; bases unmatched to any gene: 5. The CDR3 is 11 residues long.

The chain links TRBV2 to TRBJ1-3; D ambiguous. The CDR3 is 14 amino acids. Germline V gives CDR1 SNHLY, CDR2 FYNNEI. The V end was cut by 7 bases, the J end by 0 bases, with 10 bases between. This chain's CDR3 is CASTKELSGNTIYF. The DNA for the CDR3 is TGTGCCAGCACTAAAGAACTCTCTGGAAACACCATATATTTT.

This rearrangement joins TRBV2 to TRBJ2-7; D uncertain. V lost 8 bases, J lost 0 bases, and 2 bases lay in between. Germline loops: CDR1 SNHLY, CDR2 FYNNEI. The CDR3 is made up of 10 amino acids. CDR3 region: CASASYEQYV. DNA for the CDR3: TGTGCCAGCGCCTCCTACGAGCAGTACGTC.

This clone was seen more than once but under ten times. This chain links TRBV6-5 with TRBJ1-1; D is ambiguous. The CDR3 consists of 11 residues. The V end lost 7 bases, the J end lost 1 base, and 4 bases lay between the germline ends. Germline loops: CDR1 MNHEY, CDR2 SVGAGI. The CDR3 DNA follows: TGTGCCAGCATTCAGAACACTGAAGCTTTCTTT. Translation: CASIQNTEAFF.

This rearrangement joins TRBV11-3 to TRBJ2-1, with D tentatively TRBD1 or TRBD2 (5 bases each). Trimming took 1 base from V and 4 from J, leaving 8 bases between them. CDR1 is SGHNT and CDR2 is YENEEA in the germline V gene. The CDR3 totals 14 residues. This chain's CDR3 is CASSLGGGYNEQFF. The CDR3 DNA sequence: TGTGCCAGCAGCTTAGGGGGCGGGTACAATGAGCAGTTCTTC.

The chain is built from TRBV28 and TRBJ1-3; possibly TRBD1 for D (5 bases). Trimming pared 6 bases from V and 0 bases from J, leaving 15 bases between. Germline values: CDR1 MDHEN, CDR2 SYDVKM. The CDR3 is made up of 16 amino acids. This CDR3 reads CASSHRGLPSGNTIYF. The CDR3 DNA follows: TGTGCCAGCAGCCATAGGGGACTGCCCTCTGGAAACACCATATATTTT.

The chain joins TRBV5-1 to TRBJ1-3; TRBD1 matches at 8 bases. Germline trimming cut 1 base from V and 4 bases from J; bases unmatched to any gene: 7. This CDR3 is built from 16 residues. In germline, CDR1 is SGHRS, CDR2 YFSETQ. CDR3 sequence: CASSLKSQGAGNTIYF. The CDR3 DNA reads as TGCGCCAGCAGCTTGAAGAGCCAGGGGGCCGGAAACACCATATATTTT.

The rearrangement links TRBV21-1 to TRBJ1-5. TRBV21-1 is a pseudogene segment. There are 12 residues in the CDR3. Written as DNA, the CDR3 is TGTGCCAGCAGCCCGACCGGGCAGCCCCAGCATTTT. This codes for CASSPTGQPQHF.

The genes are TRBV7-2 and TRBJ1-1, with D perhaps matching TRBD1 (5 bases). CDR1 SGHTA and CDR2 FQGNSA come from the germline V gene. The V and J ends lost 5 bases and 1 base respectively, with 20 bases between them. There are 17 residues in the CDR3. CDR3 loop: CASSTQGPGFGNTEAFF. CDR3 coding DNA: TGTGCCAGCAGCACGCAGGGACCAGGTTTCGGGAACACTGAAGCTTTCTTT.

The V and J genes are TRBV5-1 and TRBJ2-3; 8 nucleotides agree with TRBD1. J gave up 4 bases and V 6 bases, and 10 bases lay outside the gene matches. Per germline, CDR1 SGHRS and CDR2 YFSETQ. The CDR3 runs 15 residues. The CDR3 nucleotides are TGCGCCAGCAACCTTAACAGGGGGTTGGCAGATACGCAGTATTTT. It translates to CASNLNRGLADTQYF.

This clone was recorded once. The chain combines TRBV4-3 with TRBJ2-3; no reliable D call. Germline V gene data show CDR1 as LGHNA and CDR2 as YSLEER. Trimming left V 1 base short and J 1 base short, with 12 bases between. CDR3 length: 16 amino acids. The CDR3 sequence is CASSQGSHWGTDTQYF. The CDR3 DNA is TGCGCCAGCAGCCAAGGGTCACATTGGGGCACAGATACGCAGTATTTT.

This sequence joins TRBV18 and TRBJ2-1; no clear D gene. The germline CDR1 and CDR2 sequences are KGHSH and LQKENI. This CDR3 is built from 12 residues. The V gene lost 3 bases and the J gene lost 8 bases, with 8 bases spanning the gap. The CDR3 region has the DNA TGTGCCAGCTCACCTCTATCCGATGAGCAGTTCTTC. This codes for CASSPLSDEQFF.

This clone was recorded only once. This sequence joins TRBV18 and TRBJ1-3, with a tentative D call TRBD1 (5 bases). CDR1 is KGHSH, CDR2 LQKENI, per germline. The CDR3 sequence is 20 residues long. The V and J ends lost 0 bases and 0 bases respectively, with 21 bases between them. Here the CDR3 DNA reads TGTGCCAGCTCACCACCGAGGGGCCATATGAGGGGAAGCTCTGGAAACACCATATATTTT. Translating it yields CASSPPRGHMRGSSGNTIYF. The full variable domain, its missing parts supplied by reference TRBV18 and TRBJ1-3, is NAGVMQNPRHLVRRRGQEARLRCSPMKGHSHVYWYRQLPEEGLKFMVYLQKENIIDESGMPKERFSAEFPKEGPSILRIQQVVRGDSAAYFCASSPPRGHMRGSSGNTIYFGEGSWLTVV.

The rearrangement links TRBV6-1 to TRBJ1-1, with a weak D call TRBD1 (5 bases). Germline V gives CDR1 MNHNS, CDR2 SASEGT. The V gene lost 3 bases and the J gene lost 5 bases, with 13 bases spanning the gap. This CDR3 contains 14 residues. The CDR3 sequence is CASSESGGITEAFF. CDR3 in DNA: TGTGCCAGCAGTGAGTCTGGGGGTATTACTGAAGCTTTCTTT.

V and J are TRBV25-1 and TRBJ1-5, with a possible D match to TRBD1 (5 bases). CDR3 length equals 14 residues. Trimming pared 4 bases from V and 4 bases from J, leaving 11 bases between. Germline loops: CDR1 MGHDK, CDR2 SYGVNS. CDR3 DNA: TGTGCCAGCAGTGGCACGTGGGGGAATCAGCCCCAGCATTTT. This translates into CASSGTWGNQPQHF.

This chain connects TRBV3-1 (or the pseudogene TRBV3-2) to TRBJ2-5, with a possible D match to TRBD1 (6 bases). Trimming pared 5 bases from V and 1 base from J, leaving 14 bases between. CDR3 length: 15 amino acids. Germline V gene data show CDR1 as LGHDT and CDR2 as YNNKEL (reference sequence). The DNA of the CDR3 is TGTGCCAGCAGCTTTACAGGGTATGGCCAAGAGACCCAGTACTTC. Amino acid sequence: CASSFTGYGQETQYF.